This T cell receptor beta chain appears in the sequencing data of a study of cytomegalovirus exposure and HLA in healthy donors. Points from the study as a whole: In an earlier analysis, productive rearrangement rates for most beta V segments clustered near 87% or 30%. Sequences of the TCR beta chain were said to predict the HLA-A and HLA-B alleles of most subjects accurately.

With regard to this clone: Antigen: not known.

The PCR had 60 Vbeta and 13 Jbeta primers. Method: immunoSEQ multiplex PCR; TCRdb's copy keeps in-frame clones and lacks some. This sample has roughly 120,000 clones; around 78% occur once, and the top ten carry 3% to 4.5%. Per the germline V gene, CDR1 is MNHEY and CDR2 is SVGAGI. CDR3 length equals 12 residues. V dropped 4 bases and J dropped 5 bases, with 8 bases sitting between them. Material: PBMCs. The rearrangement links TRBV6-5 to TRBJ2-5, with D tentatively TRBD2 (5 bases). The TCR was taken from a man aged 35-49 years in good health and CMV-seronegative. The CDR3 DNA is TGTGCCAGCAGTTCCGGGAAGGAGACCCAGTACTTC. It encodes CASSSGKETQYF.